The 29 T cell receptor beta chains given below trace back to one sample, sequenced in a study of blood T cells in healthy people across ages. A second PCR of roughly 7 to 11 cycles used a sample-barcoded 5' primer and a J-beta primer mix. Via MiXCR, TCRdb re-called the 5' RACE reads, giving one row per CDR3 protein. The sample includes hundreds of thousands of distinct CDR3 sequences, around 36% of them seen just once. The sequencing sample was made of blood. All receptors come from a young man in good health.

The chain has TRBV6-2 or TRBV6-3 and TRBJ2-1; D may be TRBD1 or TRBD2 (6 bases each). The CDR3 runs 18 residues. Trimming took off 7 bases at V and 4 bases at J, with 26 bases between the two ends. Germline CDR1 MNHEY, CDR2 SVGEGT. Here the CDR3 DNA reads TGTGCCAGCACTACGGGTCGGCTGGGGGGCGCAACTTACAATGAGCAGTTCTTC. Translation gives CASTTGRLGGATYNEQFF.

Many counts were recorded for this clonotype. The chain's CDR3 is CSAPPDRSDYGYTF. The CDR3 DNA reads TGCAGTGCACCTCCAGACCGCTCGGACTATGGCTACACCTTC. This chain joins TRBV20-1 and TRBJ1-2; D unclear. V lost 6 bases to trimming and J lost 3 bases, with 17 bases between them. From germline, CDR1 is DFQATT and CDR2 SNEGSKA (reference sequence). The CDR3 is 14 amino acids.

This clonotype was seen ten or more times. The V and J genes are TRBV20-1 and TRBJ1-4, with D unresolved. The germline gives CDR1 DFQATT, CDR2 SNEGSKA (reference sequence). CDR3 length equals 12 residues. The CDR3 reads CCGVGTNEKLFF. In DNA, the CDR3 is TGCTGCGGGGTGGGAACTAATGAAAAACTGTTTTTT.

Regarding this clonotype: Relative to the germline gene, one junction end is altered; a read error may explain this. The CDR3: CASSVDRGLPRYIF. The CDR3, as DNA: TGTGCCAGCAGTGTGGACAGGGGACTTCCTCGCTACATCTTC. The chain combines TRBV12-3 or TRBV12-4 with TRBJ1-2; TRBD1 matches at 9 bases. The CDR3 covers 14 residues.

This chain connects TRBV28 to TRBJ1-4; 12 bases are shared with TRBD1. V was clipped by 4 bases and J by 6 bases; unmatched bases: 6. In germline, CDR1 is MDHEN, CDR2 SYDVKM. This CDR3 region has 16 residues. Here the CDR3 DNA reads TGTGCCAGCAGTTCCGGGACAGGGGGCGCCCATGAAAAACTGTTTTTT. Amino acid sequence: CASSSGTGGAHEKLFF.

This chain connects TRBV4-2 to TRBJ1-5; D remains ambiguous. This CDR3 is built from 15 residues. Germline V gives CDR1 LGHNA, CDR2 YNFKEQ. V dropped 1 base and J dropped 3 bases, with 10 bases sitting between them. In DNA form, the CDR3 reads TGTGCCAGCAGCCAAGGGCTACGGGACAATCAGCCCCAGCATTTT. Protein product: CASSQGLRDNQPQHF.

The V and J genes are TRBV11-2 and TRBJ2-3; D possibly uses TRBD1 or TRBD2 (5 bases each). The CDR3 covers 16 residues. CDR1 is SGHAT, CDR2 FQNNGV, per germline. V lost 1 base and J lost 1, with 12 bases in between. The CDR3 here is CASSLGDDRGTDTQYF. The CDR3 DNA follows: TGTGCCAGCAGCTTAGGGGACGACCGTGGCACAGATACGCAGTATTTT. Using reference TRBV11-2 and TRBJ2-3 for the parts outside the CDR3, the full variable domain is EAGVAQSPRYKIIEKRQSVAFWCNPISGHATLYWYQQILGQGPKLLIQFQNNGVVDDSQLPKDRFSAERLKGVDSTLKIQPAKLEDSAVYLCASSLGDDRGTDTQYFGPGTRLTVL.

CDR3 protein: CASSVNQPQHF. The CDR3 nucleotides are TGTGCCAGCAGTGTCAATCAGCCCCAGCATTTT. This chain joins TRBV6-1 and TRBJ1-5; no reliable D call. The V end lost 4 bases, the J end lost 3 bases, and 1 base lay between the germline ends. Germline V gives CDR1 MNHNS, CDR2 SASEGT. The CDR3 covers 11 residues.

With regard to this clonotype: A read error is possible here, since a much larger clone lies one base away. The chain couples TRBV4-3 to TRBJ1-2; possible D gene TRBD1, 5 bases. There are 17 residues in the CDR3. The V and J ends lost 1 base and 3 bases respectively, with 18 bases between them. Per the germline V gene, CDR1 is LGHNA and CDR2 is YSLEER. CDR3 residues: CASSQGGPGLSDYGYTF. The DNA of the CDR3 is TGCGCCAGCAGCCAAGGAGGGCCAGGGCTTTCCGACTATGGCTACACCTTC.

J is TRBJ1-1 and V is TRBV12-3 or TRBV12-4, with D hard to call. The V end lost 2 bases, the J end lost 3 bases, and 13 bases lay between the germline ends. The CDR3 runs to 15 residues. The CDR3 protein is CASSLLASRDTEAFF. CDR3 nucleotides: TGTGCCAGCAGTTTACTGGCGAGCCGGGACACTGAAGCTTTCTTT.

CDR3 in DNA: TGCAGTGCTAGAGATTATGTAGGGCAATTGGGTGAAAAACTGTTTTTT. This gives the protein CSARDYVGQLGEKLFF. The rearrangement links TRBV20-1 to TRBJ1-4; D gene uncertain. Trimming removed 0 bases from V and 7 bases from J, with 18 bases in between. In germline, CDR1 is DFQATT, CDR2 SNEGSKA (reference sequence). The CDR3 extends over 16 amino acids.

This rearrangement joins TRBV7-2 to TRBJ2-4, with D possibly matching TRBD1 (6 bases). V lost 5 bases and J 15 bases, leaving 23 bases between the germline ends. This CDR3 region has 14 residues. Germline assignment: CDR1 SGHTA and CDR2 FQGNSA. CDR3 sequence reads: CASSPAGDQETRYF. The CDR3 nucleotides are TGTGCCAGCAGCCCCGCAGGGGACCAAGAGACCCGGTACTTC.

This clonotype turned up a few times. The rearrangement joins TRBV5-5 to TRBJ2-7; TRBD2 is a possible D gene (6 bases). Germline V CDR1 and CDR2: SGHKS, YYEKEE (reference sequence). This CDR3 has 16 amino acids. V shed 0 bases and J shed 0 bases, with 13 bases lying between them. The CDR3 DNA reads TGTGCCAGCAGCTTGGCTTGGCGGGGTAGCTCCTACGAGCAGTACTTC. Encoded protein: CASSLAWRGSSYEQYF.

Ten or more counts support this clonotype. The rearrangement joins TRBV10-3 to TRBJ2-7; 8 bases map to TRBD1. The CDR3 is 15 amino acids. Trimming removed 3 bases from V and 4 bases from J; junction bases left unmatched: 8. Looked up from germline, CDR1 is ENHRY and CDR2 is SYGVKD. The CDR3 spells CAISEGTGNLYEQYF. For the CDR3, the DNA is TGTGCCATCAGTGAAGGGACAGGAAACTTGTACGAGCAGTACTTC.

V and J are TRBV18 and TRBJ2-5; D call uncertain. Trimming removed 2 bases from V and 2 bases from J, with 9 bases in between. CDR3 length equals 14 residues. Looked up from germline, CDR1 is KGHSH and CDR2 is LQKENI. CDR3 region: CASSPSFQQETQYF. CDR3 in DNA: TGTGCCAGCTCACCATCGTTCCAACAAGAGACCCAGTACTTC.

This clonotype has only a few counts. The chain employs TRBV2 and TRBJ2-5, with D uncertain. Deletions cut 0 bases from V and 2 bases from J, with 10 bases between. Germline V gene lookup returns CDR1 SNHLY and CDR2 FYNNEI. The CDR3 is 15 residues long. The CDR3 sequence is CASSEAIGQQETQYF. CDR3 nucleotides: TGTGCCAGCAGTGAAGCGATTGGGCAGCAAGAGACCCAGTACTTC. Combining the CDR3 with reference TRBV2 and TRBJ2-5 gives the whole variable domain EPEVTQTPSHQVTQMGQEVILRCVPISNHLYFYWYRQILGQKVEFLVSFYNNEISEKSEIFDDQFSVERPDGSNFTLKIRSTKLEDSAMYFCASSEAIGQQETQYFGPGTRLLVL.

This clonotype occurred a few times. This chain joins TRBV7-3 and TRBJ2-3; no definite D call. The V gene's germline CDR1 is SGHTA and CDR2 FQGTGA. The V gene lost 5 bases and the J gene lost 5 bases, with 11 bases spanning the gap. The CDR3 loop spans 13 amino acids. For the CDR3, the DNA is TGTGCCAGCAGCCCCCAATATGGAGATACGCAGTATTTT. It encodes CASSPQYGDTQYF.

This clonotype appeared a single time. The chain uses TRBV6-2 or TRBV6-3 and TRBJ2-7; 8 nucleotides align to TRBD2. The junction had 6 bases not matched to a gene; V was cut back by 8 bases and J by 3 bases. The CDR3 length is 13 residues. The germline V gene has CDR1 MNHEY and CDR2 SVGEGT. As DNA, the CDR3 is TGTGCCAGCGCCCCAGCGGGAGTCTACGAGCAGTACTTC. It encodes CASAPAGVYEQYF.

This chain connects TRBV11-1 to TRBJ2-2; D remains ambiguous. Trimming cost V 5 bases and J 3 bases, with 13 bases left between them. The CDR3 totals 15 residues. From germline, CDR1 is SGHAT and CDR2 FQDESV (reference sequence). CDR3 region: CASSPAPADTGELFF. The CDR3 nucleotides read TGTGCCAGCAGCCCCGCTCCCGCGGACACCGGGGAGCTGTTTTTT.

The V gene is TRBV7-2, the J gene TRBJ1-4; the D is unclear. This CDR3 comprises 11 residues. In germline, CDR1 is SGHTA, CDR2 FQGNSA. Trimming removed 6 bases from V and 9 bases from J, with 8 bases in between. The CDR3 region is CASRSGKKLFF. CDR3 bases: TGTGCCAGCAGGTCCGGGAAAAAACTGTTTTTT. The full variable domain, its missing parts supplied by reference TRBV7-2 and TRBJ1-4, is GAGVSQSPSNKVTEKGKDVELRCDPISGHTALYWYRQSLGQGLEFLIYFQGNSAPDKSGLPSDRFSAERTGGSVSTLTIQRTQQEDSAVYLCASRSGKKLFFGSGTQLSVL.

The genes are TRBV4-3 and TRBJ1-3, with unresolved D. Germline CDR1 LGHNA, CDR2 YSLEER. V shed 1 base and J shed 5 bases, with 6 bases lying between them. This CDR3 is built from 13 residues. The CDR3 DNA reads TGCGCCAGCAGCCAAGGTGGCCGAAACACCATATATTTT. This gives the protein CASSQGGRNTIYF.

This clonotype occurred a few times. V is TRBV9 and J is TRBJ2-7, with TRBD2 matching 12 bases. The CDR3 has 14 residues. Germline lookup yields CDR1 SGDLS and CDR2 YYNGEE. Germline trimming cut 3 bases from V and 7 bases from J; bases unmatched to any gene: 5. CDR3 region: CASSELAGGNEQYF. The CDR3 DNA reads TGTGCCAGCAGCGAACTAGCGGGGGGCAATGAGCAGTACTTC.

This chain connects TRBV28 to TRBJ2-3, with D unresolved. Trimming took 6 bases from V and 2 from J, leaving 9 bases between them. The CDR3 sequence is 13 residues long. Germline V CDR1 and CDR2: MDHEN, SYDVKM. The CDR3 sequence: CASSWADTDTQYF. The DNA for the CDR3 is TGTGCCAGCAGCTGGGCGGACACAGATACGCAGTATTTT.

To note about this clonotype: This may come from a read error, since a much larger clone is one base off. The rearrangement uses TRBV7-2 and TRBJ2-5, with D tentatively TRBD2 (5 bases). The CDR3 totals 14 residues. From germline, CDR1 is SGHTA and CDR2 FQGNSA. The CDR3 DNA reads TGTGCCAGCAGCGTAGCGCGACTACAAGAGACCCAGTACTTC. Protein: CASSVARLQETQYF.

CDR3 residues: CASSTPHEQYF. CDR3 DNA: TGTGCCAGCAGTACCCCTCATGAGCAGTACTTC. This rearrangement joins TRBV6-2 or TRBV6-3 to TRBJ2-7; D gene unclear. Trimming stripped 5 bases from V and 7 bases from J, with 9 bases between. This CDR3 region has 11 residues. From germline, CDR1 is MNHEY and CDR2 SVGEGT.

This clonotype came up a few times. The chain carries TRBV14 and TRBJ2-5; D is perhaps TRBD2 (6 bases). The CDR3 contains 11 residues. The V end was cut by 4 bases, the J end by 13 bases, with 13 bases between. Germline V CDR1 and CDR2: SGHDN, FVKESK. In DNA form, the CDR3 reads TGTGCCAGCAGCCCGGGAGCAATCCTGTACTTC. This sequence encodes CASSPGAILYF.

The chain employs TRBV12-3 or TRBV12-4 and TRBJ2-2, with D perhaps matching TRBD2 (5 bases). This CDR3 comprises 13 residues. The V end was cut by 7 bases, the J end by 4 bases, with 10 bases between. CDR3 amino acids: CASNGVSTGELFF. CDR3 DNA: TGTGCCAGCAACGGGGTGAGCACCGGGGAGCTGTTTTTT.

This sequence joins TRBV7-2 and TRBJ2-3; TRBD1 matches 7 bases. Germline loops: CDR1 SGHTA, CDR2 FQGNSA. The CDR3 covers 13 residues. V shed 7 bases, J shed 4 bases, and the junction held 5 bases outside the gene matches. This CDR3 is CASTQGVADTQYF. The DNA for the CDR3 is TGTGCCAGCACCCAGGGGGTGGCAGATACGCAGTATTTT.

Here the CDR3 reads CASSLVRGDSEAFF. The CDR3, as DNA: TGCGCCAGCAGCTTGGTTAGGGGAGACTCTGAAGCTTTCTTT. The chain uses TRBV5-1 and TRBJ1-1; D may be TRBD1 (5 bases). The V and J ends lost 0 bases and 6 bases respectively, with 12 bases between them. Per germline, CDR1 SGHRS and CDR2 YFSETQ. There are 14 residues in the CDR3. The variable domain in full, with the rest retrieved from reference TRBV5-1 and TRBJ1-1, is KAGVTQTPRYLIKTRGQQVTLSCSPISGHRSVSWYQQTPGQGLQFLFEYFSETQRNKGNFPGRFSGRQFSNSRSEMNVSTLELGDSALYLCASSLVRGDSEAFFGQGTRLTVV.